Each of the 26 T cell receptor beta chains below was sequenced from the same sample in a study of blood T cell repertoires in COVID-19. Some clones are missing from TCRdb's copy, which holds only in-frame ones; the method was immunoSEQ multiplex PCR. The sample includes 250,000 or so clones, 90% of them seen just once. The sample consisted of PBMCs or T cells enriched from blood (not recorded which). The receptor source for this set is a woman aged 25-40 years with acute COVID-19.

The V gene is TRBV19, the J gene TRBJ1-5; the D is unclear. Trimming shortened V by 1 base and J by 4 bases, and 5 bases separated the two germline ends. Germline V gene data show CDR1 as LNHDA and CDR2 as SQIVND (reference sequence). This CDR3 has 13 residues. The CDR3 spells CASSIGENQPQHF. As DNA, the CDR3 is TGTGCCAGTAGTATAGGAGAGAATCAGCCCCAGCATTTT.

The DNA of the CDR3 is TGTGCCAGCAGTTACACGGGAGTGGGTACAGATACGCAGTATTTT. Translating it yields CASSYTGVGTDTQYF. The chain employs TRBV6-5 and TRBJ2-3; a possible D gene is TRBD2 (6 bases). Looked up from germline, CDR1 is MNHEY and CDR2 is SVGAGI. Trimming shortened V by 2 bases and J by 3 bases, and 12 bases separated the two germline ends. This CDR3 is built from 15 residues.

This chain links TRBV4-2 with TRBJ2-2; D gene uncertain. Germline CDR1 reads LGHNA; CDR2 reads YNFKEQ. This CDR3 spans 15 amino acids. Trimming stripped 0 bases from V and 0 bases from J, with 5 bases between. The CDR3 DNA is TGTGCCAGCAGCCAAGAGCAGACGAACACCGGGGAGCTGTTTTTT. Protein product: CASSQEQTNTGELFF.

The chain has TRBV5-1 and TRBJ2-5, with D tentatively TRBD2 (6 bases). Germline assignment: CDR1 SGHRS and CDR2 YFSETQ. The CDR3 is 13 amino acids. V dropped 3 bases and J dropped 1 base, with 7 bases sitting between them. The CDR3 DNA sequence: TGCGCCAGCAGCTCGGGAGTCCAAGAGACCCAGTACTTC. Translated, it gives CASSSGVQETQYF.

This clone was counted a single time. The chain is built from TRBV18 and TRBJ2-3, with D possibly matching TRBD1 (6 bases). V dropped 3 bases and J dropped 1 base, with 14 bases sitting between them. From germline, CDR1 is KGHSH and CDR2 LQKENI. This CDR3 region has 16 residues. The CDR3 nucleotides are TGTGCCAGCTCACCCCCCGGGACACCTGGCACAGATACGCAGTATTTT. It encodes CASSPPGTPGTDTQYF. Full variable domain (missing parts from reference TRBV18 and TRBJ2-3): NAGVMQNPRHLVRRRGQEARLRCSPMKGHSHVYWYRQLPEEGLKFMVYLQKENIIDESGMPKERFSAEFPKEGPSILRIQQVVRGDSAAYFCASSPPGTPGTDTQYFGPGTRLTVL.

This chain joins TRBV6-5 and TRBJ1-5; TRBD1 is a possible D gene (6 bases). The CDR3 has 13 residues. The germline CDR1 and CDR2 sequences are MNHEY and SVGAGI. V lost 6 bases and J 7 bases, leaving 13 bases between the germline ends. CDR3 loop: CASRPGVRQPQHF. CDR3 coding DNA: TGTGCCAGCAGGCCAGGGGTAAGGCAGCCCCAGCATTTT.

The genes are TRBV3-1 (or the pseudogene TRBV3-2) and TRBJ2-2; TRBD2 matches at 10 bases. The CDR3 spans 19 residues. With V trimmed by 5 bases and J by 1 base, 13 bases remained unmatched. Germline CDR1 reads LGHDT; CDR2 reads YNNKEL (reference sequence). The CDR3 reads CASSEASGRLIRNTGELFF. DNA of the CDR3: TGTGCCAGCAGCGAAGCTAGCGGGAGACTAATACGGAACACCGGGGAGCTGTTTTTT.

V gene TRBV28 combines with J gene TRBJ1-5; D unresolved. This CDR3 has 15 residues. V shed 5 bases and J shed 2 bases, with 13 bases lying between them. CDR1 and CDR2 from the germline V gene are MDHEN and SYDVKM. CDR3 protein: CASSPPQAGNQPQHF. The CDR3, as DNA: TGTGCCAGCAGTCCCCCCCAGGCCGGCAATCAGCCCCAGCATTTT.

The J gene is TRBJ1-1, the V gene TRBV7-9; 7 positions agree with TRBD1. CDR3 size: 13 residues. Trimming cost V 5 bases and J 2 bases; bases outside gene matches: 2. Germline V gives CDR1 SEHNR, CDR2 FQNEAQ (reference sequence). The CDR3 region is CASSRQGNTEAFF. CDR3 DNA: TGTGCCAGCAGCCGACAGGGCAACACTGAAGCTTTCTTT.

V and J are TRBV2 and TRBJ1-1, with TRBD1 matching over 8 bases. CDR1 is SNHLY, CDR2 FYNNEI, per germline. The V segment lost 6 bases and the J segment 0 bases; nucleotides outside the gene matches: 3. This CDR3 region has 14 residues. The CDR3 DNA sequence: TGTGCCAGCAGAGGACAGGGTGTGAACACTGAAGCTTTCTTT. This codes for CASRGQGVNTEAFF.

CDR3 in DNA: TGTGCCAGTAGCCCGAGCTCCTACAATGAGCAGTTCTTC. Translation gives CASSPSSYNEQFF. V gene TRBV19 combines with J gene TRBJ2-1; D call uncertain. Trimming shortened V by 6 bases and J by 0 bases, and 6 bases separated the two germline ends. Germline lookup yields CDR1 LNHDA and CDR2 SQIVND (reference sequence). This CDR3 contains 13 residues.

This chain uses TRBV6-5 with TRBJ2-7; TRBD2 aligns across 11 bases. The length of the CDR3 is 15 residues. Germline V gives CDR1 MNHEY, CDR2 SVGAGI. The ends lost 5 bases at V and 2 bases at J; junction bases unmatched: 5. CDR3: CASSRVAGGPYEQYF. For the CDR3, the DNA is TGTGCCAGCAGTCGAGTAGCGGGAGGGCCCTACGAGCAGTACTTC.

This clone is a singleton in its sample. The J gene is TRBJ2-6, the V gene TRBV5-1; no definite D call. V lost 0 bases, J lost 1 base, and 5 bases lay in between. The CDR3 sequence is 15 residues long. CDR1 is SGHRS and CDR2 is YFSETQ in the germline V gene. The CDR3 DNA reads TGCGCCAGCAGCTTGGTAGAATCTGGGGCCAACGTCCTGACTTTC. Amino acid sequence: CASSLVESGANVLTF.

Note on this clone: Other nucleotide sequences from this sample produce the same CDR3. The chain is built from TRBV29-1 and TRBJ1-5, with 7 bases lining up with TRBD1. CDR1 and CDR2 (germline): SQVTM, ANQGSEA. The CDR3 length is 13 residues. V was clipped by 0 bases and J by 5 bases; unmatched bases: 1. The CDR3 coding sequence is TGCAGCGTTGAAGAGGACAGGTATCAGCCCCAGCATTTT. This encodes CSVEEDRYQPQHF. The entire variable domain, with the rest obtained from reference TRBV29-1 and TRBJ1-5, is as follows: SAVISQKPSRDICQRGTSLTIQCQVDSQVTMMFWYRQQPGQSLTLIATANQGSEATYESGFVIDKFPISRPNLTFSTLTVSNMSPEDSSIYLCSVEEDRYQPQHFGDGTRLSIL.

In this sample, this clone turned up once. The J gene is TRBJ2-3, the V gene TRBV28; 8 bases fit TRBD2. The trim removed 2 bases at V and 2 bases at J, leaving 9 bases unmatched. From germline, CDR1 is MDHEN and CDR2 SYDVKM. The CDR3 totals 17 residues. CDR3 amino acids: CASSLSRREDFTDTQYF. The CDR3 DNA reads TGTGCCAGCAGTTTAAGCAGGCGGGAGGATTTCACAGATACGCAGTATTTT.

This chain connects TRBV7-3 to TRBJ2-2, with 10 bases lining up with TRBD2. This CDR3 comprises 15 residues. The germline V gene encodes CDR1 SGHTA and CDR2 FQGTGA. The J segment lost 8 bases and the V segment lost 8 bases, leaving 11 bases of the junction unmatched. The CDR3 spells CASGTGGLAFGELFF. The CDR3 region has the DNA TGTGCCAGCGGAACTGGGGGACTAGCGTTTGGGGAGCTGTTTTTT.

This clone was seen only once. The gene calls are TRBV6-5 and TRBJ1-4, with D unclear. Germline CDR1 is MNHEY and CDR2 is SVGAGI. Trimming took 2 bases from V and 8 from J, leaving 12 bases between them. The CDR3 is 14 amino acids. In nucleotides, the CDR3 is TGTGCCAGCAGTTACGGTGTTTCGCGGGAAAAACTGTTTTTT. Amino acids: CASSYGVSREKLFF.

The chain carries TRBV6-2 or TRBV6-3 and TRBJ2-2; 11 nucleotides agree with TRBD2. The germline gives CDR1 MNHEY, CDR2 SVGEGT. Trimming removed 2 bases from V and 4 bases from J; junction bases left unmatched: 0. The CDR3 runs to 15 residues. The CDR3 region is CASSYGTSGTGELFF. DNA of the CDR3: TGTGCCAGCAGTTACGGGACTAGCGGCACCGGGGAGCTGTTTTTT.

The chain carries TRBV6-2 or TRBV6-3 and TRBJ1-6, with D perhaps TRBD1 (6 bases). Germline V lookup: CDR1 MNHEY, CDR2 SVGEGT. CDR3 length: 17 amino acids. V lost 0 bases and J 2 bases, leaving 11 bases between the germline ends. The CDR3 spells CASSYSRTDTYNSPLHF. The DNA of the CDR3 is TGTGCCAGCAGTTACTCGAGGACAGATACCTATAATTCACCCCTCCACTTT.

This chain uses TRBV19 with TRBJ2-3; TRBD2 matches at 12 bases. The J segment lost 0 bases and the V segment lost 4 bases, leaving 14 bases of the junction unmatched. Germline CDR1 reads LNHDA; CDR2 reads SQIVND (reference sequence). The CDR3 is made up of 20 amino acids. DNA of the CDR3: TGTGCCAGTAGTACCATATTCAGACTAGCGGGAGAAGGTAGCACAGATACGCAGTATTTT. Protein: CASSTIFRLAGEGSTDTQYF.

The chain has TRBV11-3 and TRBJ1-5; the D gene is possibly TRBD1 (5 bases). Trimming cost V 7 bases and J 4 bases, with 11 bases left between them. The CDR3 has 13 residues. Germline CDR1 is SGHNT and CDR2 is YENEEA. CDR3: CASTLGGNQPQHF. CDR3 bases: TGTGCCAGCACCCTCGGGGGAAATCAGCCCCAGCATTTT.

The V call is TRBV14, the J call TRBJ2-7; 11 nucleotides agree with TRBD2. Unmatched junction bases numbered 2, after V lost 4 bases and J lost 3 bases. The CDR3 runs to 14 residues. The germline gives CDR1 SGHDN, CDR2 FVKESK. The CDR3 DNA sequence: TGTGCCAGCAGCCTAGCGGGAGGGGGCTACGAGCAGTACTTC. Protein: CASSLAGGGYEQYF.

The chain employs TRBV10-3 and TRBJ2-3; D gene ambiguous. This CDR3 has 12 residues. The V end lost 3 bases, the J end lost 4 bases, and 5 bases lay between the germline ends. From germline, CDR1 is ENHRY and CDR2 SYGVKD. The CDR3 protein is CAISDLADTQYF. In DNA form, the CDR3 reads TGTGCCATCAGTGACCTCGCAGATACGCAGTATTTT.

This chain uses TRBV15 with TRBJ2-1, with unresolved D. The CDR3 contains 17 residues. Germline CDR1 and CDR2: LNHNV and YYDKDF (reference sequence). Trimming shortened V by 0 bases and J by 6 bases, and 18 bases separated the two germline ends. The CDR3 reads CATSREVRGSTTNEQFF. DNA for the CDR3: TGTGCCACCAGCAGAGAAGTCCGCGGATCCACTACCAATGAGCAGTTCTTC. Full variable domain (remainder filled in from reference TRBV15 and TRBJ2-1): DAMVIQNPRYQVTQFGKPVTLSCSQTLNHNVMYWYQQKSSQAPKLLFHYYDKDFNNEADTPDNFQSRRPNTSFCFLDIRSPGLGDTAMYLCATSREVRGSTTNEQFFGPGTRLTVL.

The chain carries TRBV7-2 and TRBJ1-2, with D possibly TRBD1 on 5 matching bases. This CDR3 is built from 15 residues. V was clipped by 6 bases and J by 2 bases, with 16 bases between them. Per the germline V gene, CDR1 is SGHTA and CDR2 is FQGNSA. In DNA, the CDR3 is TGTGCCAGCAGTCTGGGGCAGCCGCCGAACTATGGCTACACCTTC. Translating gives CASSLGQPPNYGYTF.

The chain combines TRBV29-1 with TRBJ2-2, with a possible D match to TRBD1 (6 bases). CDR1 and CDR2 from the germline V gene are SQVTM and ANQGSEA. V lost 4 bases and J 6 bases, leaving 9 bases between the germline ends. The CDR3 runs 12 residues. CDR3 nucleotides: TGCAGCGTTGTAACAGGGTCCGGGGAGCTGTTTTTT. It encodes CSVVTGSGELFF.